Detailed here is one T cell receptor (beta chain). Its target antigen remains unknown. Base qualities are not recorded, but no much larger clone differs from it by a single base. TCR CDR3 regions were amplified from genomic DNA by multiplex PCR using the deep immunoSEQ assay. For each cell subset, the extracted genomic DNA was distributed evenly across all wells of several immunoSEQ 96-well plates, and each plate served as one replicate. For sorted subsets, each replicate PCR was loaded with about 0.2 ug genomic DNA, equivalent to some 27,000 T cell genomes. Purified libraries were measured with a Qubit 3.0 fluorometer, size-checked on a Bioanalyzer 2100, and measured again with the KAPA Library Quantification kit. A separate single-read 150-cycle Illumina NextSeq 550 flow cell was used to sequence each immunoSEQ 96-well plate. Per the authors' processing: Because the immunoSEQ output included only junctional sequences and no quality scores, the filtering could not be the same as the filtering used for full-length reads. To assign V/J genes and CDR3, sequences were annotated using PyIR, a Python wrapper for IgBLAST v1.9, with IMGT germline references. Reads with weak V/J assignments (E-value above 1e-6), missing CDR3, stop codons, out-of-frame junctions, or ambiguous translated residues were removed. V3J clonotypes were defined as sequences sharing an identical inferred V gene, J gene, and CDR3 amino acid sequence. Percentage overlap between repertoires was computed as shared unique clonotypes divided by the size of the smaller repertoire. RTK rarefaction, the Chao1 estimator, and Recon v2.1 estimates of unobserved clonotypes were used to assess repertoire richness. For all TCRbeta clonotypes obtained by the gDNA method from a few donors, generation probabilities were computed with OLGA. TCRdb retrieved this table from immuneACCESS and kept in-frame rearrangements only. Not all clones are present; in checked studies, unresolved V genes account for under half, and no reason is known for the remainder. V, J and clone size were drawn from that table, and D and trimming were deduced from the DNA. This sample comprises 2 million to 2.5 million clones, over 85% of them detected only once. Under 0.45% of the sample rests with the top ten.

CDR3 length: 14 amino acids, cysteine to phenylalanine. This entry keeps only the CDR3 DNA: 42 bases, framed from base 1. V gives up 0 bases and J gives up 6 bases, and the segment between their germline ends measures 15 bases. Looking up the germline V gene (reference sequence) yields CDR1 GTSNPN and CDR2 SVGIG. The sample belongs to a study of shared clonotypes between healthy human individuals (dated by TCRdb to the early 2020s). Notes on the research overall: The cohort included three men and a couple of women between 18 and 49 years of age. For each donor, three plates each were used for CD4 naive and CD4 memory, two plates were used for CD8 naive, and one plate was used for CD8 memory. To estimate repertoire size and how much clonotype sharing occurs between individuals, the study deeply sequenced the blood TCR repertoires of five healthy adults. Different laboratories and diverse techniques were used to prepare libraries and sequence TCR repertoires, to increase sequencing depth and limit assay-specific biases. Per donor, leukapheresis produced somewhere between about 0.8 and 9.5 billion PBMCs. General study outcomes and caveats: Only blood was sampled, and tissue TCR repertoires likely differ from those in blood. Because the study included only a small number of donors, the genetic and exposure-history diversity represented was limited. Rarefaction of sorted-subset datasets indicated incomplete sequencing despite the large sequencing depth. Pairwise subsampling indicated that sequencing depth was expected to affect the degree of clonotype sharing among donors. Larger estimated clonotype richness was generally found for naive subsets than for memory subsets. Compared with non-shared clonotypes, the clonotypes found in all four sorted-subset donors had higher generation probabilities. When a handful of donors were compared, the shared fraction of clonotypes was about 5.4% for naive CD4, roughly 3.4% for naive CD8, more than 2% for memory CD4, and 0.35% to 0.4% for memory CD8.

Healthy HIV-negative adults with no recently reported acute infections or vaccinations were included as donors. Every donor was a Caucasian adult residing in Nashville, Tennessee, USA. Magnetic negative selection was used to enrich CD4+ T cells, after which naive cells were positively selected on CD45RA and the negative fraction became the memory subset. After blood collection by leukapheresis, PBMCs were isolated using Ficoll-Histopaque density gradient centrifugation and then cryopreserved in the vapor phase of liquid nitrogen. Analytical flow cytometry was used to check the purity and quantity of each magnetically sorted T cell population. Each sorted fraction had its genomic DNA isolated and then quantified by UV absorbance on a Nanodrop 2000c.

The receptor was isolated from a young man in good health. Some clones in this sample may be carry-over from other donors' samples. The sequence is built from TRBV30 and TRBJ2-7; TRBD1 is a possible D gene, resting on 5 matching bases. Input material: naive CD4+ T cells from PBMCs. Read against the paper, the sample's cell subset or site label means: CD45RA+ positively selected. The DNA reads TGTGCCTGGAGTGTACAGCCGACAGTAAGCGAGCAGTACTTC. This is translated as CAWSVQPTVSEQYF.